This TCR beta chain comes out of a study of blood T cell repertoires in COVID-19. Study at large: The samples span acute and convalescent COVID-19 from the United States, Italy and Spain. T cells, B-cell-depleted T cells, or PBMCs supplied cDNA or gDNA.

TCRdb keeps only in-frame clones here, not all; method: immunoSEQ multiplex PCR. The sample carries about 500,000 clones, roughly nine tenths recorded once. CDR3 length: 15 amino acids. V gave up 0 bases and J gave up 0 bases, with 9 bases separating them. Germline CDR1 reads SGHTS; CDR2 reads YDEGEE. The material sequenced was peripheral blood. This rearrangement joins TRBV5-8 to TRBJ1-1; D may be TRBD1 (5 bases). This clonotype originated in a young man with COVID-19, enrolled during active disease. The CDR3 DNA is TGTGCCAGCAGCTTGGAGGGGTCTATGAACACTGAAGCTTTCTTT. This sequence encodes CASSLEGSMNTEAFF.